This T cell receptor (beta chain) was found in a study of T cells in Graves' hyperthyroidism and ophthalmopathy. Only a few counts were recorded for this clonotype. What it binds is unknown. From RNA transcripts, TCR beta CDR3 regions were amplified. The HTBI primer set served for first-round RT-PCR of the TCR CDR3. TCRdb re-called the multiplex PCR reads through MiXCR, storing one row per CDR3 protein. This table has about 260,000 distinct CDR3 sequences, 22% appearing once. Overall study findings and caveats: Ophthalmopathy was identified by the model a median around 6.3 months ahead of onset.

Source material: blood. This clonotype was obtained from a man aged 25-45 years with Graves' ophthalmopathy.

The CDR3 sequence is CATRMLAPEETQYF. The CDR3 nucleotides read TGTGCCACCAGAATGCTAGCGCCCGAAGAGACCCAGTACTTC. The chain couples TRBV24-1 to TRBJ2-5; possibly TRBD2 for D (6 bases). The length of the CDR3 is 14 residues. Per the germline V gene, CDR1 is KGHDR and CDR2 is SFDVKD. The V end was cut by 7 bases, the J end by 3 bases, with 14 bases between.